These 21 T cell receptor beta chains were all obtained from the same sample, sequenced in a study of TIL therapy for anti-PD-1-resistant metastatic lung cancer. The libraries were made with immunoSEQ v3. The protocol was immunoSEQ multiplex PCR, while the TCRdb copy is restricted to in-frame clones and leaves out a portion. The data show roughly 16,000 clones, with 65% to 75% seen just once and more than 30% held by the top ten. Described time point: pre-treatment sample, taken before nivolumab and TIL therapy. Source: blood, taken at baseline. These TCRs come from a person aged 25-79 years with non-small cell lung cancer.

This chain links TRBV5-1 with TRBJ2-2; 9 nucleotides align to TRBD1. The CDR3 runs 17 residues. In germline, CDR1 is SGHRS, CDR2 YFSETQ. Losses at the gene ends were 3 bases for V and 5 bases for J; bases not matched to a gene: 11. The CDR3 sequence is CASSWRGGQGRTGELFF. In DNA form, the CDR3 reads TGCGCCAGCAGCTGGAGGGGCGGACAGGGGCGAACCGGGGAGCTGTTTTTT.

This clone was observed a handful of times. The gene calls are TRBV7-8 and TRBJ1-5, with unresolved D. V lost 1 base and J 7 bases, leaving 11 bases between the germline ends. CDR1 and CDR2 (germline): SGHVS, FQNEAQ. The CDR3 consists of 14 residues. The CDR3 DNA reads TGTGCCAGCAGCTTAGGGTCAGACGCGCAGCCCCAGCATTTT. Amino acid sequence: CASSLGSDAQPQHF. Supplemented by reference TRBV7-8 and TRBJ1-5, the full variable domain reads GAGVSQSPRYKVAKRGQDVALRCDPISGHVSLFWYQQALGQGPEFLTYFQNEAQLDKSGLPSDRFFAERPEGSVSTLKIQRTQQEDSAVYLCASSLGSDAQPQHFGDGTRLSIL.

Of note for this clone: Germline and junction disagree at one end, which may indicate a read error. The rearrangement uses TRBV27 and TRBJ1-1; 9 bases map to TRBD1. There are 11 residues in the CDR3. Per germline, CDR1 MNHEY and CDR2 SMNVEV (reference sequence). The DNA of the CDR3 is TGTGCCAGCAGTCTGGGACAGGGAGTTATCTTT. It codes for CASSLGQGVIF.

This clone has just a few counts. V gene TRBV6-6 combines with J gene TRBJ1-1; D is undetermined. This CDR3 region has 15 residues. V shed 0 bases and J shed 3 bases, with 11 bases lying between them. Per germline, CDR1 MNHNY and CDR2 SVGAGI (reference sequence). The CDR3 coding sequence is TGTGCCAGCAGTTACTCGGCAAGGTGGGACACTGAAGCTTTCTTT. Translating gives CASSYSARWDTEAFF.

The V call is TRBV11-3, the J call TRBJ2-5; TRBD1 might be the D (7 bases). Trimming pared 4 bases from V and 5 bases from J, leaving 20 bases between. From germline, CDR1 is SGHNT and CDR2 YENEEA. The CDR3 runs to 16 residues. The CDR3 loop reads CASSSSRGAADETQYF. The CDR3 DNA sequence: TGTGCCAGCAGCTCCTCCAGGGGGGCGGCGGATGAGACCCAGTACTTC. The variable domain in full, with the rest retrieved from reference TRBV11-3 and TRBJ2-5, is EAGVVQSPRYKIIEKKQPVAFWCNPISGHNTLYWYLQNLGQGPELLIRYENEEAVDDSQLPKDRFSAERLKGVDSTLKIQPAELGDSAVYLCASSSSRGAADETQYFGPGTRLLVL.

The J gene is TRBJ2-2, the V gene TRBV13; 12 bases align to TRBD2. In germline, CDR1 is PRHDT, CDR2 FYEKMQ (reference sequence). This CDR3 region has 15 residues. After removal of 2 bases from V and 6 bases from J, the junction contained 1 base not matched to a gene. The CDR3 region has the DNA TGTGCCAGCAGCTTACCTAGCGGGGGGGCCGGGGAGCTGTTTTTT. Translation gives CASSLPSGGAGELFF.

J is TRBJ2-6 and V is TRBV7-6; D is uncertain. The V gene lost 2 bases and the J gene lost 3 bases, with 20 bases spanning the gap. This CDR3 comprises 19 residues. Germline V gives CDR1 SGHVS, CDR2 FNYEAQ. The CDR3 DNA sequence: TGTGCCAGCAGCTTACTGCTTATAGCTCCGAAGGGTGGGGCCAACGTCCTGACTTTC. Encoded protein: CASSLLLIAPKGGANVLTF.

The chain joins TRBV29-1 to TRBJ2-2; D is ambiguous. Germline values: CDR1 SQVTM, CDR2 ANQGSEA. V was cut by 2 bases and J by 5 bases, with 12 bases left in between. The CDR3 has 14 residues. The CDR3 spells CSVEKGVGTGELFF. The CDR3 DNA reads TGCAGCGTTGAAAAAGGAGTAGGGACCGGGGAGCTGTTTTTT.

The V call is TRBV7-2, the J call TRBJ2-7; D unclear. Trimming shortened V by 5 bases and J by 4 bases, and 6 bases separated the two germline ends. This CDR3 is 11 amino acids long. The germline V gene encodes CDR1 SGHTA and CDR2 FQGNSA. The CDR3 here is CASSVVYEQYF. CDR3 nucleotide sequence: TGTGCCAGCAGCGTAGTGTACGAGCAGTACTTC.

The rearrangement links TRBV2 to TRBJ1-6; tentative D call: TRBD1 (5 bases). V dropped 3 bases and J dropped 9 bases, with 15 bases sitting between them. Germline V CDR1 and CDR2: SNHLY, FYNNEI. CDR3 length: 15 residues. In nucleotides, the CDR3 is TGTGCCAGCAGTGACCTGCCAGGGTATGGTTCACCCCTCCACTTT. Encoded protein: CASSDLPGYGSPLHF.

The chain carries TRBV19 and TRBJ1-2, with D unclear. The germline V gene encodes CDR1 LNHDA and CDR2 SQIVND (reference sequence). The CDR3 is 14 amino acids. V lost 5 bases, J lost 0 bases, and 10 bases lay in between. This chain's CDR3 is CASSPATANYGYTF. The CDR3 coding sequence is TGTGCCAGTAGTCCCGCGACCGCTAACTATGGCTACACCTTC.

This clone was detected a few times. One end of the junction fails to match germline, which may point to a read error. This rearrangement joins TRBV12-5 to TRBJ2-7; no definite D call. Germline CDR1 is LGHNT and CDR2 is FRNRAP. This CDR3 has 12 amino acids. The CDR3 sequence: CASGLGWPEQYF. The CDR3 DNA sequence: TGTGCTAGTGGCTTGGGATGGCCGGAGCAGTACTTC. The full variable domain, in which reference TRBV12-5 and TRBJ2-7 provide the parts outside the CDR3, is DARVTQTPRHKVTEMGQEVTMRCQPILGHNTVFWYRQTMMQGLELLAYFRNRAPLDDSGMPKDRFSAEMPDATLATLKIQPSEPRDSAVYFCASGLGWPEQYFGPGTRLTVT.

The rearrangement links TRBV27 to TRBJ1-4, with D tentatively TRBD1 (5 bases). From germline, CDR1 is MNHEY and CDR2 SMNVEV (reference sequence). The CDR3 contains 16 residues. Trimming shortened V by 4 bases and J by 6 bases, and 18 bases separated the two germline ends. CDR3 coding DNA: TGTGCCAGCAGTTACACCTTCCGGGTGGGACATGAAAAACTGTTTTTT. Amino acid sequence: CASSYTFRVGHEKLFF.

The CDR3 DNA reads as TGTGCCAGCAGTTACTCGAAGGTTGGGGGTACTACTGGCTACACCTTC. Protein sequence: CASSYSKVGGTTGYTF. The V gene is TRBV6-5, the J gene TRBJ1-2; D is perhaps TRBD1 (5 bases). The V end lost 0 bases, the J end lost 7 bases, and 18 bases lay between the germline ends. Germline V gene lookup returns CDR1 MNHEY and CDR2 SVGAGI. The CDR3 spans 16 residues.

The chain has TRBV7-8 and TRBJ2-5, with 10 bases that match TRBD1. From germline, CDR1 is SGHVS and CDR2 FQNEAQ. V gave up 0 bases and J gave up 6 bases; unmatched junction bases: 13. The CDR3 runs to 18 residues. As DNA, the CDR3 is TGTGCCAGCAGCTTAGCGTCGGGGACAGGGGACGCCCTTAAGACCCAGTACTTC. Its protein product is CASSLASGTGDALKTQYF.

This sequence joins TRBV30 and TRBJ1-5, with D possibly matching TRBD1 (5 bases). Germline loops: CDR1 GTSNPN, CDR2 SVGIG (reference sequence). V was trimmed by 0 bases and J by 7 bases, leaving 13 bases between them. The CDR3 spans 14 residues. CDR3 DNA sequence: TGTGCCTGGAGTGTGGGGCAGGCGGGCCAGCCCCAGCATTTT. Protein product: CAWSVGQAGQPQHF.

The chain carries TRBV11-1 and TRBJ2-5, with 7 positions matching TRBD1. The J call is uncertain, as TRBJ2-7 better fits the DNA end. The CDR3 covers 14 residues. From germline, CDR1 is SGHAT and CDR2 FQDESV (reference sequence). The CDR3 nucleotides read TGTGCCAGCAGCCTTATTGATAACAGGGGCGAGCAGTACTTC. Translating gives CASSLIDNRGEQYF.

The chain recombines TRBV2 with TRBJ1-3; D is ambiguous. The ends were cut back, 0 bases at V and 2 bases at J, with 14 bases in the middle. The germline CDR1 and CDR2 sequences are SNHLY and FYNNEI. The CDR3 loop spans 17 amino acids. CDR3 sequence: CASSEALPGGTGNTIYF. CDR3 DNA sequence: TGTGCCAGCAGTGAAGCGCTTCCGGGCGGCACTGGAAACACCATATATTTT.

The V gene is TRBV11-3, the J gene TRBJ2-1; 13 bases are a match to TRBD2. The trim removed 2 bases at V and 10 bases at J, leaving 5 bases unmatched. Germline V lookup: CDR1 SGHNT, CDR2 YENEEA. This CDR3 contains 15 residues. CDR3 coding DNA: TGTGCCAGCAGCTTAACCGGGACTAGCGGGGTCGAGCAGTTCTTC. Its translation: CASSLTGTSGVEQFF.

This chain links TRBV19 with TRBJ2-4, with D perhaps TRBD1 (5 bases). Germline values: CDR1 LNHDA, CDR2 SQIVND (reference sequence). The CDR3 is 16 amino acids. V lost 3 bases and J lost 1, with 13 bases in between. CDR3 in DNA: TGTGCCAGTAGTATCATGGGGCATGCGGCCAAAAACATTCAGTACTTC. Translating it yields CASSIMGHAAKNIQYF.

The chain employs TRBV19 and TRBJ1-2, with unresolved D. This CDR3 contains 13 residues. The germline V gene has CDR1 LNHDA and CDR2 SQIVND (reference sequence). The V gene lost 1 base and the J gene lost 5 bases, with 8 bases spanning the gap. The CDR3 DNA reads TGTGCCAGTAGTATAGCCCCGGAGTATGGCTACACCTTC. Amino acid sequence: CASSIAPEYGYTF.